The 4 T cell receptor beta chains presented below share a single source sample, sequenced in a study of shared clonotypes between healthy human individuals. Sequencing was performed with immunoSEQ multiplex PCR; in TCRdb, only in-frame clones are kept and a portion is missing. The table lists roughly 2.6 million clones, around 90% of them singletons. Sample: naive CD4+ T cells sorted from blood. Subset described: CD45RA+ positively selected. The source of these receptors is a man between 18 and 35 years old in good health.

This chain connects TRBV5-4 to TRBJ1-2; 7 bases agree with TRBD1. This CDR3 spans 15 amino acids. The V segment lost 1 base and the J segment 4 bases; nucleotides outside the gene matches: 7. Germline values: CDR1 SGHNT, CDR2 YYREEE (reference sequence). The chain's CDR3 is CASSLIGGGSYGYTF. CDR3 DNA: TGTGCCAGCAGCTTGATAGGGGGCGGCAGCTATGGCTACACCTTC.

The V and J genes are TRBV6-5 and TRBJ1-5, with TRBD1 as a possible D gene (6 bases). V was cut by 5 bases and J by 5 bases, with 10 bases left in between. Germline CDR1 reads MNHEY; CDR2 reads SVGAGI. The length of the CDR3 is 13 residues. DNA of the CDR3: TGTGCCAGCAGTACCTCAGGGGATCAGCCCCAGCATTTT. Translation gives CASSTSGDQPQHF.

This clone was found once. The chain employs TRBV6-6 and TRBJ1-4; D remains ambiguous. Germline V gives CDR1 MNHNY, CDR2 SVGAGI (reference sequence). V lost 2 bases, J lost 0 bases, and 7 bases lay in between. The CDR3 totals 15 residues. In DNA, the CDR3 is TGTGCCAGCAGTTACATTGCTGCAACTAATGAAAAACTGTTTTTT. It encodes CASSYIAATNEKLFF.

The chain employs TRBV6-5 and TRBJ1-2; no clear D gene. The CDR3 runs to 11 residues. CDR1 and CDR2 (germline): MNHEY, SVGAGI. The V gene lost 8 bases and the J gene lost 4 bases, with 8 bases spanning the gap. CDR3: CASGVGYGYTF. The CDR3, as DNA: TGTGCCAGCGGGGTGGGCTATGGCTACACCTTC.